A selection of T cell receptor beta chains follows, all from one sample in a study of T cells after yellow fever vaccination. Each CDR3 protein is one row after TCRdb ran MiXCR on the 5' RACE reads. The sample holds 610,000 or so distinct CDR3 sequences, over 9% seen once. The sequences come from PBMCs, collected on the day of the yellow fever booster vaccination. The receptors were gathered from a man aged 25-40 years who received the YFV17D yellow fever vaccine. The CDR3 runs from the conserved cysteine through the conserved F or W. Each record gives: V gene, D gene, clone size, J gene, CDR3 length, CDR3 DNA, CDR3 protein. The D gene is left open where the match is weak. Not every row has a clone size; where given, it reads once, few, many or a size class.

v_gene: TRBV2; d_gene: TRBD1; abundance: few; j_gene: TRBJ1-5; len: 14; CDR3nt: TGTGCCAGCAGAACAGGGGGCACCTCCCAGCCCCAGCATTTT; CDR3aa: CASRTGGTSQPQHF
v_gene: TRBV5-1; d_gene: .; abundance: few; j_gene: TRBJ1-1; len: 14; CDR3nt: TGCGCCAGCAGCCCCTCAACGGAGTGGACTGAAGCTTTCTTT; CDR3aa: CASSPSTEWTEAFF
v_gene: TRBV20-1; d_gene: .; abundance: many; j_gene: TRBJ2-5; len: 13; CDR3nt: TGCAGTGCCCCGGGGGGCTTTAAAGAGACCCAGTACTTC; CDR3aa: CSAPGGFKETQYF
v_gene: TRBV6-5; d_gene: TRBD1; abundance: .; j_gene: TRBJ1-1; len: 13; CDR3nt: TGTGCCAGCAGGAGGGGGCTGTACGCTGAAGCTTTCTTT; CDR3aa: CASRRGLYAEAFF
v_gene: TRBV20-1; d_gene: TRBD1; abundance: .; j_gene: TRBJ2-5; len: 16; CDR3nt: TGCTGTGCTAGAGATATCAGGGGGCATATCCAAGAGACCCAGTACTTC; CDR3aa: CCARDIRGHIQETQYF
v_gene: TRBV3-1; d_gene: .; abundance: .; j_gene: TRBJ2-3; len: 14; CDR3nt: TGTGCCAGCAGCTACGGGACTTCTGCAGATACGCAGTATTTT; CDR3aa: CASSYGTSADTQYF
v_gene: TRBV29-1; d_gene: .; abundance: few; j_gene: TRBJ2-7; len: 14; CDR3nt: TGCAGCGTCAACCGGGACGGAAGCTCCTACGAGCAGTACTTC; CDR3aa: CSVNRDGSSYEQYF
v_gene: TRBV18; d_gene: .; abundance: .; j_gene: TRBJ1-5; len: 14; CDR3nt: TGTGCCAGCACCGGGACAAACGAAAATCAGCCCCAGCATTTT; CDR3aa: CASTGTNENQPQHF
v_gene: TRBV10-3; d_gene: TRBD1; abundance: .; j_gene: TRBJ1-2; len: 17; CDR3nt: TGTGCCATCAGTGAGTCGGGGACAGGGGCGACCTACTATGGCTACACCTTC; CDR3aa: CAISESGTGATYYGYTF
v_gene: TRBV4-3; d_gene: .; abundance: few; j_gene: TRBJ2-7; len: 13; CDR3nt: TGCGCCAGCAGCCATGGGCAGAGGGGAGAGCAGTACTTC; CDR3aa: CASSHGQRGEQYF
v_gene: TRBV6-5; d_gene: .; abundance: few; j_gene: TRBJ2-7; len: 16; CDR3nt: TGTGCCACCAGTTACTCGCTTTTTCGCACGGACTACGAGCAGTACTTC; CDR3aa: CATSYSLFRTDYEQYF
v_gene: TRBV20-1; d_gene: TRBD2; abundance: .; j_gene: TRBJ2-3; len: 18; CDR3nt: TGCAGTGCTGGGGTCCAGACTAGCGGGAGAATCAGTACAGATACGCAGTATTTT; CDR3aa: CSAGVQTSGRISTDTQYF
v_gene: TRBV5-6; d_gene: TRBD1; abundance: .; j_gene: TRBJ2-3; len: 17; CDR3nt: TGTGCCAGCAGCTTGTTAGGGGACAGGCCGTTCACAGATACGCAGTATTTT; CDR3aa: CASSLLGDRPFTDTQYF
v_gene: TRBV20-1; d_gene: .; abundance: few; j_gene: TRBJ2-5; len: 16; CDR3nt: TGCAGTGCTAGAGATCGGGGCCAACCGTTCCAAGAGACCCAGTACTTC; CDR3aa: CSARDRGQPFQETQYF
v_gene: TRBV7-7; d_gene: .; abundance: few; j_gene: TRBJ2-3; len: 12; CDR3nt: TGTGCTAGCAGCCCCTTGGTAGATACGCAGTATTTT; CDR3aa: CASSPLVDTQYF
v_gene: TRBV5-1; d_gene: .; abundance: few; j_gene: TRBJ1-1; len: 13; CDR3nt: TGCGCCAGCAGCTTGTGGGAGAACACTGAAGCTTTCTTT; CDR3aa: CASSLWENTEAFF
v_gene: TRBV18; d_gene: .; abundance: few; j_gene: TRBJ2-2; len: 16; CDR3nt: TGTGCCAGCTCACCACCCTGGACGTCGAACACCGGGGAGCTGTTTTTT; CDR3aa: CASSPPWTSNTGELFF
v_gene: TRBV11-2; d_gene: TRBD2; abundance: few; j_gene: TRBJ2-6; len: 18; CDR3nt: TGTGCCAGCAGCTTAGTGGCGGGAGAAGTCAATGGGGCCAACGTCCTGACTTTC; CDR3aa: CASSLVAGEVNGANVLTF
v_gene: TRBV28; d_gene: .; abundance: .; j_gene: TRBJ1-2; len: 12; CDR3nt: TGTGCCAGCAGTTTAACAGGGCCTGGCTACACCTTC; CDR3aa: CASSLTGPGYTF
v_gene: TRBV3-1; d_gene: TRBD1; abundance: .; j_gene: TRBJ1-1; len: 15; CDR3nt: TGTGCCAGCAGCCTTCCCCCCGGACAGGGAACTGAAGCTTTCTTT; CDR3aa: CASSLPPGQGTEAFF
v_gene: TRBV7-6; d_gene: TRBD2; abundance: .; j_gene: TRBJ2-1; len: 20; CDR3nt: TGTGCCAGCAGCTTACCAGAGCGATTGGAGCGGGGGCTCGGCCACAATGAGCAGTTCTTC; CDR3aa: CASSLPERLERGLGHNEQFF
v_gene: TRBV20-1; d_gene: .; abundance: .; j_gene: TRBJ2-7; len: 14; CDR3nt: TGCAGTGCTAGGGATCCGGGACTGTCGTCCGAGCAGTACTTC; CDR3aa: CSARDPGLSSEQYF
v_gene: TRBV7-9; d_gene: TRBD1; abundance: .; j_gene: TRBJ1-5; len: 13; CDR3nt: TGTGCCAGTGGGGACAGATCAAATCAGCCCCAGCATTTT; CDR3aa: CASGDRSNQPQHF
v_gene: TRBV7-2; d_gene: .; abundance: .; j_gene: TRBJ2-1; len: 15; CDR3nt: TGTGCCAGCAGCCTAGAGTGGAACGGCCACAATGAGCAGATCTTC; CDR3aa: CASSLEWNGHNEQIF
v_gene: TRBV9; d_gene: .; abundance: few; j_gene: TRBJ2-1; len: 16; CDR3nt: TGTGCCAGCAGCGTAAGTGGGGGAGTACCCTACAATGAGCAGTTCTTC; CDR3aa: CASSVSGGVPYNEQFF
v_gene: TRBV7-2; d_gene: TRBD2; abundance: .; j_gene: TRBJ2-1; len: 15; CDR3nt: TGTGCCAGCAGCCCGGGGCTAGCGGGGCGCCATGAGCAGTTCTTC; CDR3aa: CASSPGLAGRHEQFF
v_gene: TRBV6-2/TRBV6-3; d_gene: .; abundance: few; j_gene: TRBJ2-1; len: 14; CDR3nt: TGTGCCAGCTCCTGGACAGCGGTTAAGGATGAGCAGTTCTTC; CDR3aa: CASSWTAVKDEQFF
v_gene: TRBV6-2/TRBV6-3; d_gene: .; abundance: few; j_gene: TRBJ1-5; len: 15; CDR3nt: TGTGCCAGCAGTTTCACAGGACGCCTTTATCAGCCCCAGCATTTT; CDR3aa: CASSFTGRLYQPQHF
v_gene: TRBV15; d_gene: TRBD1; abundance: .; j_gene: TRBJ1-4; len: 17; CDR3nt: TGTGCCACCAGCAGGGGGGGGACAGTGTTTACTAATGAAAAACTGTTTTTT; CDR3aa: CATSRGGTVFTNEKLFF